Reported below is one T cell receptor (beta chain). What it recognizes is unknown. The sample belongs to a study of cytomegalovirus exposure and HLA in healthy donors. The primer mix had 60 Vbeta and 13 Jbeta primers. Method: immunoSEQ multiplex PCR; TCRdb's copy keeps in-frame clones and lacks some. The data show fewer than 200,000 clones, around 80% seen once. The study, taken as a whole, reports: Analysis was performed later, and it showed HLA-associated TCR beta chains to be more clonally expanded than equally common others. 87-base-pair reads could not separate some V segments, including TRBV6-2 and TRBV6-3. The study flagged roughly 160 TCR beta chains as cytomegalovirus-associated.

V trimming: 2 bases; J trimming: 4 bases; junction bases outside the gene matches: 3. The CDR3 is made up of 14 amino acids. CDR1 is LNHDA, CDR2 SQIVND, per germline (reference sequence). The material sequenced was PBMCs. The source of this sequence is a woman aged 18-35 years in good health and CMV-seronegative. The chain combines TRBV19 with TRBJ1-1; TRBD1 agrees at 8 bases. DNA of the CDR3: TGTGCCAGTAGTATAAGGACAGGGATCACTGAAGCTTTCTTT. The encoded protein is CASSIRTGITEAFF.